This T cell receptor (beta chain) was captured by sequencing in a study of cytomegalovirus exposure and HLA in healthy donors. General study results and limits: Listed as cytomegalovirus-associated were 150 to 200 TCR beta chains.

A word on this clone: No antigen is known for it.

PCR involved 60 Vbeta and 13 Jbeta primers. Method: immunoSEQ multiplex PCR; TCRdb's copy keeps in-frame clones and lacks some. The sample holds under 150,000 clones, 65% to 85% seen once. This receptor was taken from a male donor in good health and CMV-seronegative. Sequencing was done on a sample of PBMCs.

The CDR3 spells CASSWGLSSYNEQFF. CDR3 DNA sequence: TGTGCCAGCAGTTGGGGACTATCCTCCTACAATGAGCAGTTCTTC. The chain carries TRBV7-2 and TRBJ2-1, with 7 bases fitting TRBD2. Unmatched junction bases numbered 5, after V lost 6 bases and J lost 0 bases. The CDR3 has 15 amino acids. The germline gives CDR1 SGHTA, CDR2 FQGNSA.